These 27 T cell receptor beta chains were all obtained from the same sample, sequenced in a study of T cell changes during pregnancy in multiple sclerosis. The method was immunoSEQ multiplex PCR; TCRdb's version includes in-frame clones alone and lacks a portion of them. The sample records some 40,000 clones, about 90% being singletons. The sequences come from CD8+ T cells from peripheral blood mononuclear cells, collected before pregnancy. The receptors originated from a female donor with multiple sclerosis, enrolled in a pregnancy study.

V usage is TRBV6-5 and J usage is TRBJ2-7, with 8 bases identical to TRBD2. The CDR3 covers 14 residues. The trim removed 2 bases at V and 0 bases at J, leaving 0 bases unmatched. Germline CDR1 is MNHEY and CDR2 is SVGAGI. The CDR3: CASSYGTSSYEQYF. Written as DNA, the CDR3 is TGTGCCAGCAGTTACGGGACTAGCTCCTACGAGCAGTACTTC.

The table lists this clone with a count of one. The chain recombines TRBV4-1 with TRBJ2-1; TRBD1 aligns across 7 bases. Trimming took 5 bases from V and 7 from J; bases not matched to a gene: 11. CDR1 MGHRA and CDR2 YSYEKL come from the germline V gene. The CDR3 contains 15 residues. The CDR3 nucleotides are TGCGCCAGCAGCGCACCCCTCAGGGGGAAAAATGAGCAGTTCTTC. This sequence encodes CASSAPLRGKNEQFF.

The chain employs TRBV7-2 and TRBJ2-4; D remains unclear. Looked up from germline, CDR1 is SGHTA and CDR2 is FQGNSA. Trimming shortened V by 1 base and J by 0 bases, and 4 bases separated the two germline ends. The CDR3 is 14 residues long. CDR3 loop: CASSLDLAKNIQYF. The CDR3 DNA sequence: TGTGCCAGCAGCTTAGACTTAGCCAAAAACATTCAGTACTTC.

This chain joins TRBV27 and TRBJ1-2; TRBD1 might be the D (5 bases). The CDR3 contains 14 residues. Germline V gene data show CDR1 as MNHEY and CDR2 as SMNVEV (reference sequence). V was shortened by 5 bases and J by 7 bases, with 17 bases between the two germline ends. CDR3 amino acids: CASSPGGGAVGYTF. The CDR3 DNA reads as TGTGCCAGCAGTCCCGGTGGCGGGGCGGTTGGCTACACCTTC.

This chain joins TRBV16 and TRBJ1-5; 7 bases are a match to TRBD1. The CDR3 has 15 amino acids. V was pared by 2 bases and J by 4 bases, with 5 bases of the junction left unmatched. Per germline, CDR1 KGHSY and CDR2 FQNENV. CDR3 DNA sequence: TGTGCCAGCAGCCAAAGATGGGACAGAAATCAGCCCCAGCATTTT. Protein sequence: CASSQRWDRNQPQHF.

The rearrangement uses TRBV7-9 and TRBJ2-7, with 7 nucleotides matching TRBD1. The V and J ends lost 5 bases and 3 bases, in that order; junction bases with no gene match: 10. Germline V gene data show CDR1 as SEHNR and CDR2 as FQNEAQ (reference sequence). CDR3 size: 15 residues. The CDR3 bases are TGTGCCAGCAGCAACCGGGATGACAGGGACTACGAGCAGTACTTC. It translates to CASSNRDDRDYEQYF.

In nucleotides, the CDR3 is TGTGCCAGCAGCGCGACAGGGAGCACAGATACGCAGTATTTT. Protein sequence: CASSATGSTDTQYF. This chain links TRBV9 with TRBJ2-3, with 7 nucleotides matching TRBD1. The germline gives CDR1 SGDLS, CDR2 YYNGEE. The junction had 1 base not matched to a gene; V was cut back by 3 bases and J by 0 bases. This CDR3 contains 14 residues.

The rearrangement joins TRBV28 to TRBJ2-7; 9 positions match TRBD1. V shed 8 bases and J 6 bases; nucleotides not matched to a gene: 8. CDR1 and CDR2 (germline): MDHEN, SYDVKM. The CDR3 sequence is 13 residues long. Written as DNA, the CDR3 is TGTGCCAGCCGCGGGACAGGGTCCGCCGAGCAGTACTTC. It is translated as CASRGTGSAEQYF.

The rearrangement uses TRBV7-6 and TRBJ2-1; 9 positions agree with TRBD2. Germline trimming cut 5 bases from V and 10 bases from J; bases unmatched to any gene: 6. CDR1 SGHVS and CDR2 FNYEAQ come from the germline V gene. CDR3 length: 13 residues. The chain's CDR3 is CASSPSGAGEQFF. The CDR3 DNA sequence: TGTGCCAGCAGCCCTAGCGGGGCGGGGGAGCAGTTCTTC. The entire variable domain, with the rest obtained from reference TRBV7-6 and TRBJ2-1, is as follows: GAGVSQSPRYKVTKRGQDVALRCDPISGHVSLYWYRQALGQGPEFLTYFNYEAQQDKSGLPNDRFSAERPEGSISTLTIQRTEQRDSAMYRCASSPSGAGEQFFGPGTRLTVL.

V gene TRBV28 combines with J gene TRBJ2-2; D remains unclear. This CDR3 is 13 amino acids long. V lost 9 bases and J 7 bases, leaving 15 bases between the germline ends. Germline lookup yields CDR1 MDHEN and CDR2 SYDVKM. The CDR3, as DNA: TGTGCCAGTCGCGAGCCCGTAGACGGGGAGCTGTTTTTT. Protein product: CASREPVDGELFF.

This clone was counted once. V is TRBV4-1 and J is TRBJ1-4, with 9 nucleotides matching TRBD1. Germline lookup yields CDR1 MGHRA and CDR2 YSYEKL. There are 15 residues in the CDR3. V trimming: 5 bases; J trimming: 8 bases; junction bases outside the gene matches: 9. CDR3 sequence: CASSLQDRGDEKLFF. In nucleotides, the CDR3 is TGCGCCAGCAGCTTACAGGACAGGGGTGACGAAAAACTGTTTTTT.

This chain links TRBV9 with TRBJ2-1; 8 bases are shared with TRBD2. V shed 3 bases, J shed 2 bases, and the junction held 7 bases outside the gene matches. CDR1 is SGDLS and CDR2 is YYNGEE in the germline V gene. This CDR3 spans 16 amino acids. For the CDR3, the DNA is TGTGCCAGCAGCGCCGCGGGACTAGGGGCCTACAATGAGCAGTTCTTC. Its protein product is CASSAAGLGAYNEQFF. Full variable domain (remainder filled in from reference TRBV9 and TRBJ2-1): DSGVTQTPKHLITATGQRVTLRCSPRSGDLSVYWYQQSLDQGLQFLIQYYNGEERAKGNILERFSAQQFPDLHSELNLSSLELGDSALYFCASSAAGLGAYNEQFFGPGTRLTVL.

The chain combines TRBV28 with TRBJ2-7, with TRBD2 as a possible D gene (6 bases). Germline V gene sequence: CDR1 MDHEN, CDR2 SYDVKM. V shed 1 base and J shed 6 bases, with 10 bases lying between them. The CDR3 sequence is 13 residues long. CDR3 coding DNA: TGTGCCAGCAGTTTATCCCCCGGGGGCGAGCAGTACTTC. It specifies CASSLSPGGEQYF.

CDR3 sequence: CASSHSDSSYNEQFF. The DNA of the CDR3 is TGTGCCAGCAGTCATAGCGATAGCTCCTACAATGAGCAGTTCTTC. The chain couples TRBV27 to TRBJ2-1; TRBD2 might be the D (5 bases). V lost 5 bases to trimming and J lost 0 bases, with 11 bases between them. CDR3 length equals 15 residues. CDR1 and CDR2 from the germline V gene are MNHEY and SMNVEV (reference sequence).

The V gene is TRBV27, the J gene TRBJ1-2, with 9 bases aligning to TRBD1. Germline CDR1 MNHEY, CDR2 SMNVEV (reference sequence). The junction had 12 bases not matched to a gene; V was cut back by 5 bases and J by 5 bases. CDR3 length equals 16 residues. CDR3 amino acids: CASSEQGATRIYGYTF. The CDR3, as DNA: TGTGCCAGCAGTGAACAGGGGGCGACCAGAATATATGGCTACACCTTC.

V usage is TRBV27 and J usage is TRBJ1-1; 8 nucleotides match TRBD1. The CDR3 has 17 residues. V lost 6 bases, J lost 5 bases, and 17 bases stayed unmatched. CDR1 MNHEY and CDR2 SMNVEV come from the germline V gene (reference sequence). The CDR3 bases are TGTGCCAGCAGGCGAACATGGACAGGGTTTGGGCGAACTGAAGCTTTCTTT. Its translation is CASRRTWTGFGRTEAFF.

The V and J genes are TRBV2 and TRBJ2-1, with 11 bases aligning to TRBD2. The CDR3 extends over 20 amino acids. V lost 10 bases to trimming and J lost 0 bases; unmatched junction nucleotides: 20. Per the germline V gene, CDR1 is SNHLY and CDR2 is FYNNEI. Here the CDR3 DNA reads TGTGCCACCACCTACTATAGCGGGAGGGCCGACGGGAGCTCCTACAATGAGCAGTTCTTC. The encoded protein is CATTYYSGRADGSSYNEQFF.

The rearrangement uses TRBV7-3 and TRBJ2-1; 10 bases map to TRBD2. V shed 5 bases, J shed 5 bases, and the junction held 12 bases outside the gene matches. Germline CDR1 is SGHTA and CDR2 is FQGTGA. This CDR3 region has 17 residues. The CDR3 DNA sequence: TGTGCCAGCAGCCCCTCTCAAGGACTAGCGGACCACAATGAGCAGTTCTTC. Encoded protein: CASSPSQGLADHNEQFF.

The genes are TRBV9 and TRBJ1-1; 7 bases match TRBD1. J gave up 6 bases and V 1 base, and 6 bases lay outside the gene matches. The CDR3 length is 14 residues. Germline V lookup: CDR1 SGDLS, CDR2 YYNGEE. This CDR3 is CASSVRGQGAEAFF. As DNA, the CDR3 is TGTGCCAGCAGCGTAAGGGGGCAGGGCGCTGAAGCTTTCTTT.

The V and J genes are TRBV11-2 and TRBJ2-3, with 7 bases aligning to TRBD2. The CDR3 spans 16 residues. Looked up from germline, CDR1 is SGHAT and CDR2 is FQNNGV. The V segment lost 5 bases and the J segment 5 bases; nucleotides outside the gene matches: 13. The CDR3 nucleotides are TGTGCCAGCAGCGGGATTGGGGCGGGAGTAAGAGATACGCAGTATTTT. Its protein is CASSGIGAGVRDTQYF.

This clone was seen once. The J gene is TRBJ1-2, the V gene TRBV2; D ambiguous. The CDR3 consists of 17 residues. The germline CDR1 and CDR2 sequences are SNHLY and FYNNEI. The V and J ends lost 6 bases and 5 bases respectively, with 25 bases between them. CDR3 in amino acids: CASRGFKGAQLGYGYTF. The CDR3, as DNA: TGTGCCAGCAGGGGATTTAAGGGAGCCCAATTAGGGTATGGCTACACCTTC.

The gene calls are TRBV7-9 and TRBJ2-4; D perhaps matches TRBD1 (6 bases). V was trimmed by 1 base and J by 8 bases, leaving 12 bases between them. Germline CDR1 is SEHNR and CDR2 is FQNEAQ (reference sequence). The CDR3 has 14 amino acids. The CDR3 sequence: CASSLGGRQDIQYF. CDR3 nucleotides: TGTGCCAGCAGCTTAGGGGGGCGGCAGGACATTCAGTACTTC.

This chain links TRBV7-9 with TRBJ2-1; 14 bases map to TRBD2. CDR3 length equals 18 residues. V lost 4 bases, J lost 4 bases, and 9 bases stayed unmatched. CDR1 is SEHNR and CDR2 is FQNEAQ in the germline V gene (reference sequence). In nucleotides, the CDR3 is TGTGCCAGCAGCTCCGGGACTAGCGGGGGCCGGCATTACAATGAGCAGTTCTTC. Its translation: CASSSGTSGGRHYNEQFF.

The rearrangement joins TRBV10-3 to TRBJ2-6, with TRBD1 matching over 9 bases. Trimming cost V 5 bases and J 4 bases; bases outside gene matches: 6. CDR3 length: 16 residues. Germline lookup yields CDR1 ENHRY and CDR2 SYGVKD. The CDR3 sequence: CAISQHRGPGANVLTF. The CDR3 DNA is TGTGCCATCAGTCAGCACAGGGGGCCGGGGGCCAACGTCCTGACTTTC.

This rearrangement joins TRBV5-5 to TRBJ2-4; TRBD1 aligns across 8 bases. Germline CDR1 SGHKS, CDR2 YYEKEE (reference sequence). This CDR3 region has 17 residues. V was clipped by 0 bases and J by 0 bases; unmatched bases: 5. The CDR3 region is CASSLARTGLAKNIQYF. In DNA form, the CDR3 reads TGTGCCAGCAGCTTGGCCAGGACAGGGCTAGCCAAAAACATTCAGTACTTC. The full variable domain, in which reference TRBV5-5 and TRBJ2-4 provide the parts outside the CDR3, is DAGVTQSPTHLIKTRGQQVTLRCSPISGHKSVSWYQQVLGQGPQFIFQYYEKEERGRGNFPDRFSARQFPNYSSELNVNALLLGDSALYLCASSLARTGLAKNIQYFGAGTRLSVL.

The chain links TRBV14 to TRBJ2-5, with 7 bases matching TRBD2. The ends lost 1 base at V and 7 bases at J; junction bases unmatched: 9. CDR1 and CDR2 (germline): SGHDN, FVKESK. The CDR3 has 15 amino acids. The CDR3 loop reads CASSQGEGPPGTQYF. The DNA for the CDR3 is TGTGCCAGCAGCCAAGGGGAGGGCCCACCCGGGACCCAGTACTTC.

The chain uses TRBV29-1 and TRBJ1-2; D is possibly TRBD1 (5 bases). The CDR3 contains 13 residues. V lost 4 bases to trimming and J lost 4 bases, with 13 bases between them. The germline V gene encodes CDR1 SQVTM and CDR2 ANQGSEA. The CDR3 bases are TGCAGCGTTGGACAGAAAATGGTCTATGGCTACACCTTC. Translation: CSVGQKMVYGYTF.